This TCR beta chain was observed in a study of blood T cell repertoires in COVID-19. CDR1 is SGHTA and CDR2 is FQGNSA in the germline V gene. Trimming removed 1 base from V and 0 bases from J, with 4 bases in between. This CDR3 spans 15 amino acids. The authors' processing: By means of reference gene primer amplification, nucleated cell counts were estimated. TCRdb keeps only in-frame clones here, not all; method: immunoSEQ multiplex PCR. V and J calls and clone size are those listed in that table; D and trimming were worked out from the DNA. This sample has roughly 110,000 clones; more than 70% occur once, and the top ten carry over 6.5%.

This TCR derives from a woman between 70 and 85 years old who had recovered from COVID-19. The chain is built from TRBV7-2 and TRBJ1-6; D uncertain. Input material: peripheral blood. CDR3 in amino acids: CASSLVSSYNSPLHF. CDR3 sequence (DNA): TGTGCCAGCAGCTTAGTCAGCTCCTATAATTCACCCCTCCACTTT. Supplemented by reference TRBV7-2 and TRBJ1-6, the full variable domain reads GAGVSQSPSNKVTEKGKDVELRCDPISGHTALYWYRQSLGQGLEFLIYFQGNSAPDKSGLPSDRFSAERTGGSVSTLTIQRTQQEDSAVYLCASSLVSSYNSPLHFGNGTRLTVT.